This record looks at one T cell receptor beta chain sequence and its context. Researchers tagged individual cDNA molecules with unique molecular identifiers. TCRdb reprocessed the 5' RACE reads with MiXCR, giving one entry per CDR3 protein. The data show 80,000 to 95,000 distinct CDR3 sequences, 10% to 15% seen once. This sample was included in a study of early T cells in non-severe SARS-CoV-2 infection. The V gene lost 2 bases and the J gene lost 3 bases, with 13 bases spanning the gap. CDR1 is DFQATT, CDR2 SNEGSKA, per germline (reference sequence). CDR3 size: 14 residues. Sequences were obtained from whole blood. The chain employs TRBV20-1 and TRBJ2-5; D is ambiguous. This receptor was identified in an adult who was a healthcare worker with PCR-confirmed SARS-CoV-2 infection or an uninfected control (not recorded which). The CDR3 DNA reads TGCAGTGCTAGAATATTAGCACATAAAGAGACCCAGTACTTC. Translation: CSARILAHKETQYF.